Detailed here is one T cell receptor beta chain. This specimen belongs to a study of shared clonotypes between healthy human individuals. How the authors handled the data: Filtering differed since immunoSEQ provided only junctions, with no quality scores. This table comes from immunoSEQ multiplex PCR, and its TCRdb copy is limited to in-frame clones, with some not included. V, J and clone size are taken as reported in that table, and D and trimming were inferred from the DNA itself. This sample yields 600,000 to 800,000 clones, of which 72% are seen a single time; about 1.8% belongs to the top ten. The germline CDR1 and CDR2 sequences are SQVTM and ANQGSEA. The V and J ends lost 4 bases and 10 bases respectively, with 11 bases between them. The CDR3 runs 11 residues.

This chain links TRBV29-1 with TRBJ2-1; no clear D gene. This receptor was taken from a woman aged 25 to 39 in good health. Sequences were obtained from memory CD4+ T cells sorted from blood. Specified subset: CD45RA-negative fraction. The CDR3 sequence is CSVGVPREQFF. The CDR3 DNA follows: TGCAGCGTTGGGGTTCCACGAGAGCAGTTCTTC.